One T cell receptor (beta chain) is described in this entry. The source of the sample is a study of blood T cell repertoires in COVID-19. The J segment lost 5 bases and the V segment lost 4 bases, leaving 11 bases of the junction unmatched. The CDR3 runs 18 residues. Germline V gene sequence: CDR1 KGHDR, CDR2 SFDVKD. Method: immunoSEQ multiplex PCR; TCRdb's copy keeps in-frame clones and lacks some. The table includes some 210,000 clones, roughly 86% detected once. The TCR was taken from a young man with acute COVID-19. V usage is TRBV24-1 and J usage is TRBJ2-5; 14 bases map to TRBD2. Specimen: PBMCs or T cells enriched from blood (not recorded which). The CDR3 DNA reads TGTGCCACCAGTGAAGGACTAGCGGGAGGTGGGGGATGGGAGACCCAGTACTTC. This gives the protein CATSEGLAGGGGWETQYF.